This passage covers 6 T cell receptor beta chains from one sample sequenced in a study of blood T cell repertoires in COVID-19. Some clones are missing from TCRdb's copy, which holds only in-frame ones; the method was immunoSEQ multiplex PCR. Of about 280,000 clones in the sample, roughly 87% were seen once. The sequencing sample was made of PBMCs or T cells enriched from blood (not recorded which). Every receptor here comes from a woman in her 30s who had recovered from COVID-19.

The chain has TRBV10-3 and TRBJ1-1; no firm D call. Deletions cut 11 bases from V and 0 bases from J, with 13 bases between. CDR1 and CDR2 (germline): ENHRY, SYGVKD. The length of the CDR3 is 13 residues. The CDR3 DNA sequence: TGTGCCCTGCAGGAGGGAATGAACACTGAAGCTTTCTTT. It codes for CALQEGMNTEAFF.

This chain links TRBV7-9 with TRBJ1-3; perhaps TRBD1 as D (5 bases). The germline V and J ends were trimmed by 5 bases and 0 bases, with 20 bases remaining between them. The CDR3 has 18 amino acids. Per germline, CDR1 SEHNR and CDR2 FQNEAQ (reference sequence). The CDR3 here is CASSPPSWGLRSGNTIYF. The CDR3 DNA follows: TGTGCCAGCAGCCCTCCCTCTTGGGGCTTACGCTCTGGAAACACCATATATTTT.

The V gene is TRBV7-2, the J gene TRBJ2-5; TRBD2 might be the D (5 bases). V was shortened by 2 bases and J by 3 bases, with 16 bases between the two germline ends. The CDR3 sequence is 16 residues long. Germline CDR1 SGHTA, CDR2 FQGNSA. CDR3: CASSLQSGAVEETQYF. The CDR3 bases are TGTGCCAGCAGCTTACAAAGCGGTGCGGTGGAAGAGACCCAGTACTTC.

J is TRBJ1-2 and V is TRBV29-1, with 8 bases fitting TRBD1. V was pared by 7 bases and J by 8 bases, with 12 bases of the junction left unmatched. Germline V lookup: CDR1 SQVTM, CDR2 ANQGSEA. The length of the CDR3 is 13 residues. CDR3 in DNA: TGCAGCGCCCGGACAGGGACCCCCCGAGGCTACACCTTC. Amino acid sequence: CSARTGTPRGYTF. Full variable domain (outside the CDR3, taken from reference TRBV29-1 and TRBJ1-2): SAVISQKPSRDICQRGTSLTIQCQVDSQVTMMFWYRQQPGQSLTLIATANQGSEATYESGFVIDKFPISRPNLTFSTLTVSNMSPEDSSIYLCSARTGTPRGYTFGSGTRLTVV.

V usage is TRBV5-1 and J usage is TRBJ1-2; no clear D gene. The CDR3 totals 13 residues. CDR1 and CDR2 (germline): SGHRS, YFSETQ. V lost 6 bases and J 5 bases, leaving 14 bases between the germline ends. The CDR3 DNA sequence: TGCGCCAGCACCGAGGACGGGAATTATGGCTACACCTTC. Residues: CASTEDGNYGYTF.

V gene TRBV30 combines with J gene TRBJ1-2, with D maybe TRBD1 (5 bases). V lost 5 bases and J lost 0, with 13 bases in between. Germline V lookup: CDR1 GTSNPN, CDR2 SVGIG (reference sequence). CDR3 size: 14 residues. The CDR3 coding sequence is TGTGCCTGGTGCTGTAAGACAGCTAACTATGGCTACACCTTC. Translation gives CAWCCKTANYGYTF. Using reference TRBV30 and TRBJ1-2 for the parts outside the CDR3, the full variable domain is SQTIHQWPATLVQPVGSPLSLECTVEGTSNPNLYWYRQAAGRGLQLLFYSVGIGQISSEVPQNLSASRPQDRQFILSSKKLLLSDSGFYLCAWCCKTANYGYTFGSGTRLTVV.